The 3 T cell receptor beta chains below were found in one sample sequenced in a study of beta chain features in type 1 diabetes. Sequencing targeted expressed TCRB transcripts, as all isolated RNA had been reverse transcribed. The protocol was immunoSEQ multiplex PCR, while the TCRdb copy is restricted to in-frame clones and leaves out a portion. The table shows 900,000 or so clones, with under 20% occurring only once. Material: naive CD4+ T cells from blood. Every receptor here comes from a young woman in good health.

V gene TRBV7-2 combines with J gene TRBJ2-7; D remains unclear. This CDR3 contains 13 residues. Trimming removed 5 bases from V and 0 bases from J, with 8 bases in between. Germline-derived CDR1 and CDR2 are SGHTA and FQGNSA. CDR3 in DNA: TGTGCCAGCAGCACAAGTAGCTCCTACGAGCAGTACTTC. Amino acids: CASSTSSSYEQYF.

Notes on this clone: Other DNA variants within this sample encode the same CDR3. This rearrangement joins TRBV6-5 to TRBJ2-1, with a weak D call TRBD1 (5 bases). This CDR3 has 14 residues. Trimming stripped 0 bases from V and 6 bases from J, with 9 bases between. CDR1 and CDR2 from the germline V gene are MNHEY and SVGAGI. The CDR3 DNA follows: TGTGCCAGCAGTTACTCAGCAGGGCTCAATGAGCAGTTCTTC. Its protein product is CASSYSAGLNEQFF.

There are a few counts of this clone. The genes are TRBV4-3 and TRBJ2-7, with D unclear. The V gene lost 4 bases and the J gene lost 5 bases, with 18 bases spanning the gap. Germline lookup yields CDR1 LGHNA and CDR2 YSLEER. The CDR3 is 15 residues long. The CDR3 protein is CASSPVVLLMDEQYF. CDR3 nucleotide sequence: TGCGCCAGCAGCCCCGTCGTGCTGTTAATGGACGAGCAGTACTTC.